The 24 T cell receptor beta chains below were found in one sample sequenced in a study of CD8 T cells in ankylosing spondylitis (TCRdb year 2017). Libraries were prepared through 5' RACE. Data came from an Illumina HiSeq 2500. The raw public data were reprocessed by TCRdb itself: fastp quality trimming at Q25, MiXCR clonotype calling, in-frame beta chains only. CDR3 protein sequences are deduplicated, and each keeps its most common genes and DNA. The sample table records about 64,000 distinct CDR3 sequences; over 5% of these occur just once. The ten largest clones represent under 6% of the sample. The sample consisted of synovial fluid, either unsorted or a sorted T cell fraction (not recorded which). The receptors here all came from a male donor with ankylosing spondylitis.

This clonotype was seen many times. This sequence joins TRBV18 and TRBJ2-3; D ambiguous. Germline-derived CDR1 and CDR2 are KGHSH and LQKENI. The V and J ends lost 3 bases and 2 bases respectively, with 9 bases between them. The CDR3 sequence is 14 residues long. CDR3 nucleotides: TGTGCCAGCTCACCCGCCACCACCACAGATACGCAGTATTTT. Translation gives CASSPATTTDTQYF.

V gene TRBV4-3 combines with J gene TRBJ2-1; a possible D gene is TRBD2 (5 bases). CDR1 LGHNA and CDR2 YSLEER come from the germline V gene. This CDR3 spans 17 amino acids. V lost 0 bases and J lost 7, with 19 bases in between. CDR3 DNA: TGCGCCAGCAGCCAAGATTGGTCACTAGTGGGTCGGAATGAGCAGTTCTTC. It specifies CASSQDWSLVGRNEQFF.

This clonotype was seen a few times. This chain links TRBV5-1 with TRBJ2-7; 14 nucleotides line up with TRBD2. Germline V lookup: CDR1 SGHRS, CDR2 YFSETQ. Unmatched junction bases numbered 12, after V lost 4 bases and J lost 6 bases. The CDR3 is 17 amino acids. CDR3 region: CASSQGLAGEEFTEQYF. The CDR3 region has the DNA TGCGCCAGCAGCCAGGGACTAGCGGGGGAGGAATTTACCGAGCAGTACTTC. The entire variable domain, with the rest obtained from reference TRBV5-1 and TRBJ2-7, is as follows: KAGVTQTPRYLIKTRGQQVTLSCSPISGHRSVSWYQQTPGQGLQFLFEYFSETQRNKGNFPGRFSGRQFSNSRSEMNVSTLELGDSALYLCASSQGLAGEEFTEQYFGPGTRLTVT.

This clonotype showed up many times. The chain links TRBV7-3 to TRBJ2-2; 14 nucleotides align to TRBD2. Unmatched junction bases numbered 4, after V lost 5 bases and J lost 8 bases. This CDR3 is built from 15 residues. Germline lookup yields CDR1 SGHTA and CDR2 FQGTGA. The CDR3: CASSRRLAGGGELFF. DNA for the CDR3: TGTGCCAGCAGCCGACGACTAGCGGGAGGGGGGGAGCTGTTTTTT. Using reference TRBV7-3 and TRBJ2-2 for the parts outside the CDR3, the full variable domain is GAGVSQTPSNKVTEKGKYVELRCDPISGHTALYWYRQSLGQGPEFLIYFQGTGAADDSGLPNDRFFAVRPEGSVSTLKIQRTERGDSAVYLCASSRRLAGGGELFFGEGSRLTVL.

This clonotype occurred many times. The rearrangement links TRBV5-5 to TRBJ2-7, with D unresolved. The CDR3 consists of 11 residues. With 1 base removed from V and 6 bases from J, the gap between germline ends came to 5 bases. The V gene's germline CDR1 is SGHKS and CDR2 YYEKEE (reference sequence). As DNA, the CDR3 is TGTGCCAGCAGCTTGTACCCCGAGCAGTACTTC. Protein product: CASSLYPEQYF.

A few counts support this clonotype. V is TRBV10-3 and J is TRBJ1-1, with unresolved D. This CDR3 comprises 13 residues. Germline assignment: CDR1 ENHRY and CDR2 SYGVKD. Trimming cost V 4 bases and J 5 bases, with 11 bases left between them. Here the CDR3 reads CAISVKSETEAFF. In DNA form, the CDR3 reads TGTGCCATCAGTGTTAAGTCAGAGACTGAAGCTTTCTTT.

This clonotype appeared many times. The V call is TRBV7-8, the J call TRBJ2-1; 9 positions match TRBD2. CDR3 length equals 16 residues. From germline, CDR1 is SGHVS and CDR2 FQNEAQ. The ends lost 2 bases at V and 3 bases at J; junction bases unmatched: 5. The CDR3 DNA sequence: TGTGCCAGCAGCTTAATGGTTAGCGGGGGCTACAATGAGCAGTTCTTC. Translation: CASSLMVSGGYNEQFF.

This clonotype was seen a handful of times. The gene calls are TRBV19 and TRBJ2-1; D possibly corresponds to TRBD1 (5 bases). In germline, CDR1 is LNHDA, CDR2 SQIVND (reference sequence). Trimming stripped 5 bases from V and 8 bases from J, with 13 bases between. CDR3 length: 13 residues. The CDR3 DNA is TGTGCCAGTAGTCCCAGGGATACGGATGAGCAGTTCTTC. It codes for CASSPRDTDEQFF.

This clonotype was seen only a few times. The CDR3 sequence: CASSLHGLSNTGELFF. CDR3 in DNA: TGTGCCAGCAGCTTACATGGACTTTCGAACACCGGGGAGCTGTTTTTT. The chain is built from TRBV11-2 and TRBJ2-2; a possible D gene is TRBD2 (5 bases). CDR3 length: 16 amino acids. The germline V gene encodes CDR1 SGHAT and CDR2 FQNNGV. The germline V and J ends were trimmed by 2 bases and 0 bases, with 10 bases remaining between them.

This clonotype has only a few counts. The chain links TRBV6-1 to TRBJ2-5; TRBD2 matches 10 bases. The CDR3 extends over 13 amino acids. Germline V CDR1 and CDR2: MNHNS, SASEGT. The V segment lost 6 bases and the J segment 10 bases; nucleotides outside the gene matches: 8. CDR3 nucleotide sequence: TGTGCCAGCAGAAAACGGACTAGCGGAAACCAGTACTTC. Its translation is CASRKRTSGNQYF.

Here the CDR3 DNA reads TGTGCCAGCATGCGACCGGATAGCAATCAGCCCCAGCATTTT. Amino acid sequence: CASMRPDSNQPQHF. This chain joins TRBV7-2 and TRBJ1-5; D unresolved. From germline, CDR1 is SGHTA and CDR2 FQGNSA. The CDR3 runs 14 residues. Deletions cut 7 bases from V and 0 bases from J, with 10 bases between.

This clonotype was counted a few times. The CDR3 loop reads CASSLGQNTGELFF. The DNA for the CDR3 is TGTGCCAGCAGTTTAGGCCAGAACACCGGGGAGCTGTTTTTT. The V call is TRBV28, the J call TRBJ2-2; no reliable D call. Between the trimmed V and J ends, which lost 2 bases and 1 base, there was a span of 5 bases. CDR1 and CDR2 (germline): MDHEN, SYDVKM. CDR3 length: 14 amino acids.

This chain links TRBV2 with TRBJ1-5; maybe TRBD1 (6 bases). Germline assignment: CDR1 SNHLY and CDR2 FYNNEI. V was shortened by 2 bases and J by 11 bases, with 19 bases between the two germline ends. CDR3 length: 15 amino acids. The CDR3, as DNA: TGTGCCAGCAGTGAAATAAGGGACCGGGGGGCGGCCCAGCATTTT. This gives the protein CASSEIRDRGAAQHF.

This CDR3 is CSARRGEAHYEQYF. CDR3 DNA sequence: TGCAGTGCTAGGCGGGGTGAGGCGCACTACGAGCAGTACTTC. The chain links TRBV20-1 to TRBJ2-7, with TRBD2 as a possible D gene (6 bases). The CDR3 has 14 residues. V was pared by 3 bases and J by 3 bases, with 15 bases between. Per the germline V gene, CDR1 is DFQATT and CDR2 is SNEGSKA (reference sequence).

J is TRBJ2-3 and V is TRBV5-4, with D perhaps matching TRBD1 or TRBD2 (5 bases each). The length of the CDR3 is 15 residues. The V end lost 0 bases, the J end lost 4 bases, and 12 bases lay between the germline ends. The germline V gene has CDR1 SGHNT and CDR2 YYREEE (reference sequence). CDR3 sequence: CASSLANRGADTQYF. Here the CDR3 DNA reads TGTGCCAGCAGCTTGGCGAACCGAGGGGCAGATACGCAGTATTTT.

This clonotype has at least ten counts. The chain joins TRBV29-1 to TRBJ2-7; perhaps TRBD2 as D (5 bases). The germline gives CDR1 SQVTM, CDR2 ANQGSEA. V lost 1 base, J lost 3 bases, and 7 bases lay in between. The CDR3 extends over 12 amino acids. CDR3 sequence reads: CSVEGGVYEQYF. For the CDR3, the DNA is TGCAGCGTTGAAGGGGGAGTCTACGAGCAGTACTTC.

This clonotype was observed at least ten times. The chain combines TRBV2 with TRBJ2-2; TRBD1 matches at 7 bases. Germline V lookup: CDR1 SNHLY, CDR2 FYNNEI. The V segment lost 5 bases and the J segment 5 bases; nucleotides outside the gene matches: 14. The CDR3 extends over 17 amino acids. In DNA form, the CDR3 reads TGTGCCAGCAGTCCCATGATGACAGGGCTCGGGACCGGGGAGCTGTTTTTT. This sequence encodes CASSPMMTGLGTGELFF.

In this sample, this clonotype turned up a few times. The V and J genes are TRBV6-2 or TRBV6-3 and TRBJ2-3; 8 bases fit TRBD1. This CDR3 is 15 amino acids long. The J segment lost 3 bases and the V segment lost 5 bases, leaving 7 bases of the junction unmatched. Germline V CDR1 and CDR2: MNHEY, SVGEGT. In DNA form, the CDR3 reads TGTGCCAGCAGTCAGGGGGCTCGAGGGACAGATACGCAGTATTTT. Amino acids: CASSQGARGTDTQYF.

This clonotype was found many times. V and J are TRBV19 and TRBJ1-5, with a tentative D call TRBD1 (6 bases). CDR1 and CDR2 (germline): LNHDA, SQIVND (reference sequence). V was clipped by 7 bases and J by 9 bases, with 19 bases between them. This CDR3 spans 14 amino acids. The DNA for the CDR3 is TGTGCCAGTACGTGGGGGATACAGGGAGGGCCCCAGCATTTT. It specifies CASTWGIQGGPQHF.

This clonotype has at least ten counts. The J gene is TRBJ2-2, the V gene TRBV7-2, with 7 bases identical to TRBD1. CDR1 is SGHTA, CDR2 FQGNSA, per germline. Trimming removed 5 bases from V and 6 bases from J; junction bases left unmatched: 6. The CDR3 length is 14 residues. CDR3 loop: CASSATGVAGELFF. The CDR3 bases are TGTGCCAGCAGCGCAACAGGGGTGGCCGGGGAGCTGTTTTTT. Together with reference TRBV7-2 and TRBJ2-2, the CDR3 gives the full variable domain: GAGVSQSPSNKVTEKGKDVELRCDPISGHTALYWYRQSLGQGLEFLIYFQGNSAPDKSGLPSDRFSAERTGGSVSTLTIQRTQQEDSAVYLCASSATGVAGELFFGEGSRLTVL.

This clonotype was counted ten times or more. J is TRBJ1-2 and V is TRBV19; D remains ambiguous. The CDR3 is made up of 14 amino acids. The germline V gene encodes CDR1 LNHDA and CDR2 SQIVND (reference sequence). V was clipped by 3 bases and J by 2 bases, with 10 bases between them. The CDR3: CASSILPGNYGYTF. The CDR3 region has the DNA TGTGCCAGTAGTATTCTTCCCGGGAACTATGGCTACACCTTC.

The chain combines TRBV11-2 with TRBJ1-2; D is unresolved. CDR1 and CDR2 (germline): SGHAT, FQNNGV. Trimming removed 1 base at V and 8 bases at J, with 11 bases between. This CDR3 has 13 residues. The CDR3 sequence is CASSLGGPGGYTF. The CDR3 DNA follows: TGTGCCAGCAGCTTAGGAGGGCCCGGAGGCTACACCTTC.

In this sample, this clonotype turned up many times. The CDR3 spells CSAAVNTEAFF. For the CDR3, the DNA is TGCAGCGCGGCGGTGAACACTGAAGCTTTCTTT. The chain uses TRBV29-1 and TRBJ1-1; no definite D call. V was cut by 7 bases and J by 0 bases, with 6 bases left in between. Germline V gene data show CDR1 as SQVTM and CDR2 as ANQGSEA. This CDR3 has 11 residues.

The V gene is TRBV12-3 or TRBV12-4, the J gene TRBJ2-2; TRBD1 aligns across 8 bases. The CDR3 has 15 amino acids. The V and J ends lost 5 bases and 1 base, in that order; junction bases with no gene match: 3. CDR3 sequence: CASSPGTGNTGELFF. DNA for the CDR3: TGTGCCAGCAGTCCCGGGACAGGGAACACCGGGGAGCTGTTTTTT.